Listed here are 21 T cell receptor beta chains from one sample, sequenced in a study of T cells in Graves' hyperthyroidism and ophthalmopathy. The CDR3 regions of TCR beta were amplified from RNA transcripts. The HTBI primer set drove a first-round RT-PCR of the TCR CDR3. Via MiXCR, TCRdb re-called the multiplex PCR reads, giving one row per CDR3 protein. Of just over 550,000 distinct CDR3 sequences in the sample, about 45% were seen once. The specimen sequenced was peripheral blood or thyroid tissue (not recorded which). The receptors stem from a woman between 18 and 30 years old with Graves' hyperthyroidism.

The rearrangement links TRBV7-7 to TRBJ2-2; possible D gene TRBD1, 6 bases. The V gene lost 5 bases and the J gene lost 1 base, with 8 bases spanning the gap. Germline V gene sequence: CDR1 SSHAT, CDR2 FNYEAQ (reference sequence). The CDR3 is 14 residues long. This CDR3 is CASSRDKNTGELFF. The CDR3 DNA is TGTGCCAGCAGCCGGGACAAGAACACCGGGGAGCTGTTTTTT.

The chain links TRBV7-9 to TRBJ2-7, with no clear D. The V gene lost 1 base and the J gene lost 4 bases, with 11 bases spanning the gap. This CDR3 is built from 14 residues. CDR1 is SEHNR, CDR2 FQNEAQ, per germline (reference sequence). The CDR3 nucleotides read TGTGCCAGCAGCTTAGACCAATTCTTATACGAGCAGTACTTC. This gives the protein CASSLDQFLYEQYF.

This clonotype was recorded at least ten times. V gene TRBV12-3 or TRBV12-4 combines with J gene TRBJ1-2; D is uncertain. Trimming left V 6 bases short and J 5 bases short, with 13 bases between. This CDR3 has 13 residues. DNA of the CDR3: TGTGCCAGCAGCCGAAGTGGGAATTATGGCTACACCTTC. As protein: CASSRSGNYGYTF.

This chain joins TRBV7-9 and TRBJ1-1; D perhaps matches TRBD1 (5 bases). Trimming took off 3 bases at V and 5 bases at J, with 19 bases between the two ends. Germline V gene data show CDR1 as SEHNR and CDR2 as FQNEAQ (reference sequence). The CDR3 is 16 amino acids. DNA for the CDR3: TGTGCCAGCAGCTTGTTCGGGATTTCGGAGGGGACTGAAGCTTTCTTT. Encoded protein: CASSLFGISEGTEAFF.

The rearrangement links TRBV24-1 to TRBJ1-2; D not certain. V lost 11 bases, J lost 2 bases, and 14 bases lay in between. This CDR3 spans 13 amino acids. CDR1 is KGHDR, CDR2 SFDVKD, per germline. CDR3 protein: CASKEDRNYGYTF. CDR3 bases: TGTGCCAGCAAGGAGGACCGAAACTATGGCTACACCTTC.

This clonotype showed up just a few times. This rearrangement joins TRBV7-9 to TRBJ1-1, with 7 bases identical to TRBD1. The ends lost 5 bases at V and 5 bases at J; junction bases unmatched: 8. This CDR3 contains 14 residues. Germline V lookup: CDR1 SEHNR, CDR2 FQNEAQ (reference sequence). CDR3 sequence reads: CASSLDRVLTEAFF. CDR3 DNA sequence: TGTGCCAGCAGCCTCGACAGGGTTCTAACTGAAGCTTTCTTT.

A few counts support this clonotype. This sequence joins TRBV12-3 or TRBV12-4 and TRBJ1-5, with 11 bases lining up with TRBD1. The CDR3 runs 16 residues. Trimming removed 5 bases from V and 6 bases from J; junction bases left unmatched: 9. Here the CDR3 reads CASSADRDRGIQPQHF. DNA of the CDR3: TGTGCCAGCAGTGCCGACCGGGACAGGGGGATTCAGCCCCAGCATTTT.

The V and J genes are TRBV25-1 and TRBJ1-2; D is unclear. V was trimmed by 5 bases and J by 3 bases, leaving 7 bases between them. This CDR3 is built from 12 residues. The germline gives CDR1 MGHDK, CDR2 SYGVNS. As DNA, the CDR3 is TGTGCCAGCAGTAACTTGGACTATGGCTACACCTTC. Translation: CASSNLDYGYTF.

The table lists this clonotype with a count of one. It may be a read error: a sequence one base away is much more abundant. This chain uses TRBV4-1 with TRBJ1-3; D not resolved. The germline V gene encodes CDR1 MGHRA and CDR2 YSYEKL. Trimming pared 0 bases from V and 6 bases from J, leaving 12 bases between. The CDR3 has 15 residues. This CDR3 reads CASSQDGLPENTIYF. The CDR3 coding sequence is TGCGCCAGCAGCCAAGATGGGTTGCCTGAAAACACCATATATTTT.

V is TRBV15 and J is TRBJ1-4, with D possibly matching TRBD1 (5 bases). Trimming cost V 1 base and J 7 bases, with 10 bases left between them. The CDR3 extends over 14 amino acids. Germline V gene sequence: CDR1 LNHNV, CDR2 YYDKDF (reference sequence). The CDR3 DNA follows: TGTGCCACCAGCAGAGGGGCAGGGTCTGAAAAACTGTTTTTT. This codes for CATSRGAGSEKLFF. The full variable domain, with the rest looked up from reference TRBV15 and TRBJ1-4, is DAMVIQNPRYQVTQFGKPVTLSCSQTLNHNVMYWYQQKSSQAPKLLFHYYDKDFNNEADTPDNFQSRRPNTSFCFLDIRSPGLGDTAMYLCATSRGAGSEKLFFGSGTQLSVL.

This clonotype appeared many times. The chain employs TRBV29-1 and TRBJ2-7; 8 positions agree with TRBD2. With 2 bases clipped from V and 0 bases from J, the junction kept 3 bases outside the gene matches. The CDR3 spans 14 residues. Germline CDR1 SQVTM, CDR2 ANQGSEA. The CDR3 reads CSVESSGNSYEQYF. CDR3 sequence (DNA): TGCAGCGTTGAAAGTAGCGGGAACTCCTACGAGCAGTACTTC.

This clonotype has at least ten counts. The chain employs TRBV20-1 and TRBJ1-1; possibly TRBD1 for D (6 bases). This CDR3 has 11 amino acids. Trimming took off 8 bases at V and 1 base at J, with 8 bases between the two ends. From germline, CDR1 is DFQATT and CDR2 SNEGSKA (reference sequence). The CDR3 protein is CSLGGNTEAFF. CDR3 in DNA: TGCAGTTTAGGGGGGAACACTGAAGCTTTCTTT.

This clonotype was recorded a few times. The rearrangement links TRBV20-1 to TRBJ2-7, with 8 bases that match TRBD2. The CDR3 length is 14 residues. From germline, CDR1 is DFQATT and CDR2 SNEGSKA (reference sequence). With 0 bases clipped from V and 5 bases from J, the junction kept 6 bases outside the gene matches. DNA of the CDR3: TGCAGTGCTAGAGATCTCGCGGGAGGCCACGAGCAGTACTTC. Encoded protein: CSARDLAGGHEQYF.

This clonotype was observed a single time. V gene TRBV7-2 combines with J gene TRBJ2-7, with 9 bases lining up with TRBD2. The J segment lost 7 bases and the V segment lost 2 bases, leaving 3 bases of the junction unmatched. Per the germline V gene, CDR1 is SGHTA and CDR2 is FQGNSA. This CDR3 comprises 13 residues. The CDR3 loop is CASSLLLAGEQYF. CDR3 nucleotide sequence: TGTGCCAGCAGCTTATTGCTAGCGGGGGAGCAGTACTTC. Drawing the rest from reference TRBV7-2 and TRBJ2-7, the complete variable domain is GAGVSQSPSNKVTEKGKDVELRCDPISGHTALYWYRQSLGQGLEFLIYFQGNSAPDKSGLPSDRFSAERTGGSVSTLTIQRTQQEDSAVYLCASSLLLAGEQYFGPGTRLTVT.

The chain recombines TRBV12-3 or TRBV12-4 with TRBJ1-2; weak D call: TRBD1 (6 bases). This CDR3 is 12 amino acids long. Trimming stripped 6 bases from V and 7 bases from J, with 12 bases between. CDR3 loop: CASRQTGCGYTF. In nucleotides, the CDR3 is TGTGCCAGCAGGCAGACAGGATGTGGCTACACCTTC.

The V and J genes are TRBV7-3 and TRBJ2-7; a weak D match, TRBD1 (5 bases). There are 16 residues in the CDR3. Per germline, CDR1 SGHTA and CDR2 FQGTGA. V gave up 8 bases and J gave up 0 bases, with 20 bases separating them. This CDR3 is CASSPLTGRSSYEQYF. CDR3 DNA sequence: TGTGCCAGCTCACCACTCACAGGCCGGAGCTCCTACGAGCAGTACTTC.

The CDR3 is CATSRGQGYTF. CDR3 in DNA: TGTGCCACCAGCAGAGGACAGGGCTACACCTTC. The chain is built from TRBV15 and TRBJ1-2; weak D call: TRBD1 (5 bases). CDR1 is LNHNV, CDR2 YYDKDF, per germline (reference sequence). The CDR3 loop spans 11 amino acids. The ends were cut back, 1 base at V and 8 bases at J, with 5 bases in the middle.

This chain joins TRBV7-8 and TRBJ1-4; 8 bases map to TRBD1. CDR3 length: 14 amino acids. The germline V gene has CDR1 SGHVS and CDR2 FQNEAQ. Trimming at V came to 5 bases and at J to 7 bases, leaving 6 bases not matched to a gene. CDR3 sequence reads: CASSPWTGFEKLFF. The CDR3 DNA is TGTGCCAGCAGCCCCTGGACAGGGTTTGAAAAACTGTTTTTT. Full variable domain (outside the CDR3, taken from reference TRBV7-8 and TRBJ1-4): GAGVSQSPRYKVAKRGQDVALRCDPISGHVSLFWYQQALGQGPEFLTYFQNEAQLDKSGLPSDRFFAERPEGSVSTLKIQRTQQEDSAVYLCASSPWTGFEKLFFGSGTQLSVL.

This clonotype was counted between two and nine times. The chain joins TRBV15 to TRBJ2-7, with 9 bases fitting TRBD2. Germline CDR1 is LNHNV and CDR2 is YYDKDF (reference sequence). The CDR3 loop spans 13 amino acids. The V segment lost 10 bases and the J segment 5 bases; nucleotides outside the gene matches: 9. The CDR3 region has the DNA TGTGCCAGCACCAGCGGGGGGTTCGACGAGCAGTACTTC. It codes for CASTSGGFDEQYF.

The chain joins TRBV10-3 to TRBJ1-5, with a weak D call TRBD1 (6 bases). Germline CDR1 ENHRY, CDR2 SYGVKD. The V and J ends lost 4 bases and 7 bases respectively, with 11 bases between them. This CDR3 contains 13 residues. The CDR3 DNA sequence: TGTGCCATCAGTGGGAGGAGGGGGCAGCCCCAGCATTTT. Translated, it gives CAISGRRGQPQHF.

This clonotype has just a few counts. The chain joins TRBV25-1 to TRBJ1-5, with D hard to call. V lost 5 bases to trimming and J lost 4 bases, with 9 bases between them. CDR1 MGHDK and CDR2 SYGVNS come from the germline V gene. The CDR3 extends over 13 amino acids. The CDR3 loop reads CASSYVRNQPQHF. The CDR3 bases are TGTGCCAGCAGTTATGTGAGGAATCAGCCCCAGCATTTT.